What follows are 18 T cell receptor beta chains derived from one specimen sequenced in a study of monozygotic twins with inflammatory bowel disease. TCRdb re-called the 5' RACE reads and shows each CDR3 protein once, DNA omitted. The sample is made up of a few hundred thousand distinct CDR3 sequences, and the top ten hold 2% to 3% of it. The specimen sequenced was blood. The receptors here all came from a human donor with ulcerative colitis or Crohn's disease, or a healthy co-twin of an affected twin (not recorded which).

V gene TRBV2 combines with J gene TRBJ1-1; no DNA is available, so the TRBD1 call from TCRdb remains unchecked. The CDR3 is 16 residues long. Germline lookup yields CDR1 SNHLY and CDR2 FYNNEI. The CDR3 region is CASSNRQGAMNTEAFF.

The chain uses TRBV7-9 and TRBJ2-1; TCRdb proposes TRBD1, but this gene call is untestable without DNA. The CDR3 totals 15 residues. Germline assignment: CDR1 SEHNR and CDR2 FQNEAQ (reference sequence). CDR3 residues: CASSFSGEPYNEQFF.

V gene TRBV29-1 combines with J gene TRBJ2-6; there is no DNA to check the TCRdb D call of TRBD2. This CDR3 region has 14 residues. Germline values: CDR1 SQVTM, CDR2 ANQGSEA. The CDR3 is CSVREVFGANVLTF.

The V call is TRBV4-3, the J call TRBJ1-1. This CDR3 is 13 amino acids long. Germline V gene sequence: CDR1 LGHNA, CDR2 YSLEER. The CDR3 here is CASSQEPRTEAFF.

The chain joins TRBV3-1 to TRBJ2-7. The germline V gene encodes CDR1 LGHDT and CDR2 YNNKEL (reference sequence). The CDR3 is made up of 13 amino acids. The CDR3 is CASSQADRYEQYF.

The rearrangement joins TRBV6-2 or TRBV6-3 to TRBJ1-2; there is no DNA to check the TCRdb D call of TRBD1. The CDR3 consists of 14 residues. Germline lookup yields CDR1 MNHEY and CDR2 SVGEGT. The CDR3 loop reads CASRGSGTDYGYTF.

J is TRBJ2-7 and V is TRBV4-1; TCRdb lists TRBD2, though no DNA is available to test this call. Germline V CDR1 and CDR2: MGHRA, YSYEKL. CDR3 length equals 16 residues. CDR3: CASSQIYGSGSREQYF.

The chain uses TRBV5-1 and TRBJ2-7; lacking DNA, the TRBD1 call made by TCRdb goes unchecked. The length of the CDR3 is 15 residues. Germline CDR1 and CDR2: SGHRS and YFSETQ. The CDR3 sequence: CASSMTPGQGHEQYF.

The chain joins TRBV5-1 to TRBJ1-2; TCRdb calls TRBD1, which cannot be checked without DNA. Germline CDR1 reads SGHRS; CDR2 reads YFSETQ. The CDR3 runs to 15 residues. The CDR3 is CASSSGQGQTYGYTF.

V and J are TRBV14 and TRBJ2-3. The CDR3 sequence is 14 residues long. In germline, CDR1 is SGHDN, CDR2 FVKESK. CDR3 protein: CASSQVGSADTQYF.

The CDR3: CASSLAGGRADGELFF. The rearrangement joins TRBV7-2 to TRBJ2-2; the TRBD2 assignment by TCRdb is unverifiable without DNA. The V gene's germline CDR1 is SGHTA and CDR2 FQGNSA. This CDR3 comprises 16 residues.

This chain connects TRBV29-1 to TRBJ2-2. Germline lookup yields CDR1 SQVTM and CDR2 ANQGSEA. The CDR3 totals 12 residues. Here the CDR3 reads CSVGADTGELFF.

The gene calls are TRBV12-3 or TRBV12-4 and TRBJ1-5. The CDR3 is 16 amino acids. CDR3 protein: CASSLAGFGSNQPQHF.

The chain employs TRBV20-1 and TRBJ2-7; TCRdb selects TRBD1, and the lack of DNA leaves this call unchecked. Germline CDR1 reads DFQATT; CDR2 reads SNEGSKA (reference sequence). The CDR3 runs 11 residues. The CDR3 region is CSARTGGQQYF.

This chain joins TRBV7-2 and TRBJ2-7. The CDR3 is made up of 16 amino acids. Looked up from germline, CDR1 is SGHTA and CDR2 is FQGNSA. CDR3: CASSLVGSGGSYEQYF.

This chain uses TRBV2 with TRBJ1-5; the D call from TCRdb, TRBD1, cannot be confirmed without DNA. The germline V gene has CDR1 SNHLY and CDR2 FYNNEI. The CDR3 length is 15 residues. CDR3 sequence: CASSGSQAPNQPQHF. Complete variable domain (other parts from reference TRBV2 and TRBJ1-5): EPEVTQTPSHQVTQMGQEVILRCVPISNHLYFYWYRQILGQKVEFLVSFYNNEISEKSEIFDDQFSVERPDGSNFTLKIRSTKLEDSAMYFCASSGSQAPNQPQHFGDGTRLSIL.

The chain's CDR3 is CASSLFQAYNEQFF. The chain recombines TRBV11-3 with TRBJ2-1. The CDR3 consists of 14 residues. Germline V gene sequence: CDR1 SGHNT, CDR2 YENEEA.

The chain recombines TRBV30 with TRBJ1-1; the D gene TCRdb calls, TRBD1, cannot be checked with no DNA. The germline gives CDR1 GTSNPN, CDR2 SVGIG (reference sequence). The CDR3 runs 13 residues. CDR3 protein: CAWRRQGSTEAFF.